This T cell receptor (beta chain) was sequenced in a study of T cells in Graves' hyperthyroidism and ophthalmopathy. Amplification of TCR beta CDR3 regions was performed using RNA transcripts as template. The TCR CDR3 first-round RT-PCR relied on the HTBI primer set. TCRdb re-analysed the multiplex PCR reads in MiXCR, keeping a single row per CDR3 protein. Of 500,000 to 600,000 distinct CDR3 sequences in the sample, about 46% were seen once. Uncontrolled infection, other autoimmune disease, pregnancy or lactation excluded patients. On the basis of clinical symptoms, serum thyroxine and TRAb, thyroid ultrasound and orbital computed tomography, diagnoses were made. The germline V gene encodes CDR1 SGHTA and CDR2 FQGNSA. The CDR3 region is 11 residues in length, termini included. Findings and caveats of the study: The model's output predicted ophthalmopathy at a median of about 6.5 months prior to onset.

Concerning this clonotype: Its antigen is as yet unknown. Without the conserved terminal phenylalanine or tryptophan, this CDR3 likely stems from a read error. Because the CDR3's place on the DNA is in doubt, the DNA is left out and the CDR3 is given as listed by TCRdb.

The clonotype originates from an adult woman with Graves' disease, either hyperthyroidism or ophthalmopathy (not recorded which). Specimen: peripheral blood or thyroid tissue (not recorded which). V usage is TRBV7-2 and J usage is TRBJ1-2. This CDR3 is CASSLRGGPNY.